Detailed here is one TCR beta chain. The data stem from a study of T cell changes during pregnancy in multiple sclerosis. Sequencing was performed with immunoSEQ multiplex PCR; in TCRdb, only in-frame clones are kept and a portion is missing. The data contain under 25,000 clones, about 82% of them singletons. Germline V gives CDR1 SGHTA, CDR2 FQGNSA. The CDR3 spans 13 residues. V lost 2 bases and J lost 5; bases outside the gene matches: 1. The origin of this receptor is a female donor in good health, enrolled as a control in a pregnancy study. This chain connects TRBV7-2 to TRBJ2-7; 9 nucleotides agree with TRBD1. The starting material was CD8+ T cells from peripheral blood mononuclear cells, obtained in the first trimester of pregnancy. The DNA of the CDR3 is TGTGCCAGCAGCTTAAACAGGGGGCACGAGCAGTACTTC. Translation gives CASSLNRGHEQYF.